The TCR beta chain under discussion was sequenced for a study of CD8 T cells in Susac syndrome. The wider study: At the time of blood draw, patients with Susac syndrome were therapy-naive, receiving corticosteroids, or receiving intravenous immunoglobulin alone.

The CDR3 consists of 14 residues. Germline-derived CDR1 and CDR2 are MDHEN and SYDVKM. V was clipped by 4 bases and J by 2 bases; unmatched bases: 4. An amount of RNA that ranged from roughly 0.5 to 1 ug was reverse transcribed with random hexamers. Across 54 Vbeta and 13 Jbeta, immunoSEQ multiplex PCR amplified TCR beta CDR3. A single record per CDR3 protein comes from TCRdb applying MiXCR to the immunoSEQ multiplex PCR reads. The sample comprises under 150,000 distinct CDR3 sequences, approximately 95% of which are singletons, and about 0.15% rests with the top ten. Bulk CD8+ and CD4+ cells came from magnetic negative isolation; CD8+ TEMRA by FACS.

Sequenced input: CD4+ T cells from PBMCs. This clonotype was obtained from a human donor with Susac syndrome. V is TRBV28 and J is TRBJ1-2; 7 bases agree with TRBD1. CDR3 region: CASSSGGGNYGYTF. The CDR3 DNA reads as TGTGCCAGCAGTTCGGGAGGGGGCAACTATGGCTACACCTTC.